This T cell receptor beta chain was captured by sequencing in a study of cytomegalovirus exposure and HLA in healthy donors (dated by TCRdb to 2017 to 2019). Study-level background: According to a later analysis, one platform produced both the 110 or so validation repertoires and the roughly 640 repertoires of the first cohort. To predict cytomegalovirus infection status, the study combined high-throughput TCR immunosequencing, statistical association of individual TCRs with disease status, and machine learning. Besides the first cohort of roughly 660 subjects, a separate validation cohort made up of over 95 different subjects was used. The aim of the study was to test whether cataloging public T cell receptors could identify signatures of past pathogen exposure. General findings and caveats noted by the study authors: The validation cohort had no HLA typing available for a later analysis, so co-occurrence within that cohort was assessed over all 130 or so repertoires. The authors suggested that the approach could potentially be extended to other disease states and immunological phenotypes. Across donors, most TCR sequences were observed very rarely, whereas some public TCRs were present in many individuals. Subsequent analysis determined that TCRs grouped into clusters in the first cohort also showed a tendency toward co-occurrence across the 90 to 150 validation repertoires, and roughly 94% of cluster scores exceeded 0. In vitro tests confirmed that a few of the cytomegalovirus-associated TCR beta chains recognize cytomegalovirus antigens. The study listed around 160 TCR beta chains as associated with cytomegalovirus. In both the original and validation cohorts, the classifier was reported to diagnose cytomegalovirus status with high specificity and sensitivity.

The donors belonged to the validation cohort of approximately 130 subjects, which was separate from the 666-subject first cohort. Library generation was performed with the immunoSEQ multiplex PCR assay. In the paper's pipeline: To diagnose cytomegalovirus status from the catalog of TCR beta chain sequences, a statistical classification framework was built. TCRdb mirrors the immuneACCESS table, restricted to in-frame sequences. Some clones are absent from its copies; in checked studies, under half trace to an unresolved V gene, and the reason for the others is unknown. The D gene and trimming were derived from the DNA, and the V and J assignments and clone size from that table. This sample holds about 260,000 clones; 80% to 95% were observed only once. Around 3.3% of the sample belongs to the ten largest clones. Note on this clone: What antigen it recognizes has not been identified. No much larger clone is present one base from it, and per-base qualities are unavailable.

This clonotype was sampled from a woman in her thirties in good health and CMV-seronegative. Input material: PBMCs.

The nucleotide sequence reads as follows: TGTGCCAGCAGTGAGCAGGGGATCCCCTACGAGCAGTACTTC. The encoded protein is CASSEQGIPYEQYF. This sequence uses TRBV6-1 and TRBJ2-7; matching of 6 bases hints at TRBD1 as the D gene. Sequences MNHNS (CDR1) and SASEGT (CDR2) are obtained from the germline V gene. V is cut by 3 bases and J by 2 bases, and the space between the germline ends is 11 bases. The CDR3 starts with the cysteine, ends with the phenylalanine, and has 14 residues. Solely the CDR3 DNA is kept, with 42 bases framed from the first base.